The source of this T cell receptor beta chain is a study of blood T cell repertoires in COVID-19 (dated by TCRdb to the early 2020s). Broadly, across the study: Collaborator samples came from the United States, Italy and Spain and covered acute and convalescent phases of COVID-19. Samples came from the ongoing ImmuneRACE study (first 160 participants) plus 1,254 subjects from 6 global collaborators. Deeply sampled blood TCRbeta repertoires from subjects exposed to, actively infected with, or recovered from COVID-19 were included in the dataset. The material from the prospective study consisted of cDNA or gDNA derived from T cells, B-cell-depleted T cells, or PBMCs. The repertoires were released in a freely available public database meant as a resource for research on the immune response to SARS-CoV-2. Where available, HLA class I and class II types were obtained from metadata supplied by the sample provider rather than from assay-based typing. A de-identified subject ID, COVID-19 status, age in years and sex were almost always included in the sample metadata. Overall study outcomes, separate from this receptor: How much clinical and demographic metadata was included differed by source and by participant, and the metadata was provided uncurated.

Trimming removed 5 bases from V and 3 bases from J; the gene matches leave 6 bases unexplained. The germline V gene (reference sequence) supplies CDR1 MNHEY and CDR2 SMNVEV. Including the terminal cysteine and phenylalanine, the CDR3 comprises 16 residues. Only the CDR3 DNA is retained, 48 bases long and in frame from the first base. Enrolling through a virtual design, the prospective study's participants ranged in age from roughly 18 to 90 years and lived across roughly 24 United States geographic areas. In the prospective study, cohorts were assigned on the basis of participant-reported clinical history obtained from a screening survey and a study questionnaire. ImmuneRACE Cohort 3 recovered participants were defined by two consecutive negative NP/OP PCR tests, healthcare professional clearance, or symptom resolution. In the prospective study, mobile phlebotomists collected whole blood, serum and a nasopharyngeal or oropharyngeal swab from each participant. Over a roughly 2-month period, participants in the prospective study had the option of providing additional blood draws and questionnaires. Prospective study blood samples were shipped either frozen or at room temperature before DNA extraction.

TCRbeta CDR3 regions were amplified from genomic DNA by means of the immunoSEQ Assay, a bias-controlled multiplex PCR. Concerning the study's data processing: Within the assay, amplification of reference gene primers was used to estimate how many nucleated cells each sample contained. To quantify the absolute abundance of each unique TCRbeta CDR3 rearrangement, sequence reads were collapsed and filtered. For each sample, productive Simpson clonality was calculated by taking the square root of Simpson's diversity index across productive rearrangements. TCRdb took over this immuneACCESS table, retaining in-frame rearrangements with V and J assigned. Such tables are incomplete; in checked studies, under half of the missing clones stem from an unresolved V gene, and the remainder is unexplained. Clonal size and the V and J genes are those of that table, whereas D and trimming came from the DNA. The sample table shows around 300,000 clones, and 88% are seen once. The ten largest clones take up under 6% of the sample.

As concerns this clone: What this receptor recognizes is not known. Nothing much larger sits one base from this clone, and base qualities are not available.

Sequences were obtained from PBMCs or T cells enriched from blood (not recorded which). The source of this sequence is a man younger than 40 who had recovered from COVID-19. Rearrangement joined TRBV27 to TRBJ2-6; 8 central bases correspond to TRBD1. CDR3 sequence: CASSPRQGSGANVLTF. The sequence in DNA is TGTGCCAGCAGTCCCCGACAGGGGAGTGGGGCCAACGTCCTGACTTTC.